The clone carrying this T cell receptor beta chain is a singleton in its sample. This record belongs to a study of T cell changes during pregnancy in multiple sclerosis. V trimming: 4 bases; J trimming: 3 bases; junction bases outside the gene matches: 4. CDR3 length: 15 amino acids. Germline CDR1 and CDR2: SGHAT and FQNNGV. Sequenced by immunoSEQ multiplex PCR; TCRdb stores in-frame clones only, minus some. The repertoire consists of tens of thousands of clones, with 70% to 90% occurring once and the leading ten covering around 8%. This specimen consisted of CD8+ T cells from peripheral blood mononuclear cells, obtained after pregnancy. The chain carries TRBV11-2 and TRBJ1-2; 11 bases match TRBD1. This TCR came from a female donor with multiple sclerosis, enrolled in a pregnancy study. CDR3 sequence: CASSYGTGGDYGYTF. In nucleotides, the CDR3 is TGTGCCAGCAGCTATGGGACAGGGGGAGACTATGGCTACACCTTC.